The 23 T cell receptor beta chains presented below share a single source sample, sequenced in a study of regulatory T cells in long-lasting Graves disease. Time point indicated: newly diagnosed GD, antithyroid drugs for less than 3 months. PBMC-derived RNA was used for the TCR library. TCR beta libraries were built with iRepertoire HTBI primers and Arm-PCR of CDR3 regions. TCRdb independently ran MiXCR on the multiplex PCR reads; one entry per CDR3 protein. The sample shows roughly 610,000 distinct CDR3 sequences, roughly 16% of them seen only once. This sample also belongs to another study, concerning T cells in Graves' hyperthyroidism and ophthalmopathy.

This sample comprised peripheral blood mononuclear cells (PBMCs), obtained at new diagnosis, from a patient treated with antithyroid drugs. These receptors were taken from a man younger than 30 with Graves disease.

This clonotype was picked up a small number of times. This chain connects TRBV29-1 to TRBJ2-7; D is possibly TRBD1 or TRBD2 (5 bases each). Per germline, CDR1 SQVTM and CDR2 ANQGSEA. Trimming took 4 bases from V and 3 from J, leaving 13 bases between them. The length of the CDR3 is 13 residues. The CDR3 loop reads CSVGTRDLYEQYF. In DNA form, the CDR3 reads TGCAGCGTTGGAACAAGGGACCTCTACGAGCAGTACTTC.

This chain joins TRBV2 and TRBJ2-7, with 11 bases identical to TRBD2. CDR3 length: 13 amino acids. Germline V gene sequence: CDR1 SNHLY, CDR2 FYNNEI. J gave up 6 bases and V 7 bases, and 5 bases lay outside the gene matches. The CDR3: CASTLAGEGEQYF. The DNA of the CDR3 is TGTGCCAGCACACTAGCGGGAGAAGGCGAGCAGTACTTC.

This chain uses TRBV7-9 with TRBJ2-7; possible D gene TRBD2, 5 bases. The CDR3 sequence is 13 residues long. V was trimmed by 0 bases and J by 12 bases, leaving 15 bases between them. Looked up from germline, CDR1 is SEHNR and CDR2 is FQNEAQ (reference sequence). The CDR3 is CASSLAVGERSYF. In DNA form, the CDR3 reads TGTGCCAGCAGCTTAGCCGTGGGAGAGCGCTCGTACTTC. Filled out from reference TRBV7-9 and TRBJ2-7, the complete variable domain reads DTGVSQNPRHKITKRGQNVTFRCDPISEHNRLYWYRQTLGQGPEFLTYFQNEAQLEKSRLLSDRFSAERPKGSFSTLEIQRTEQGDSAMYLCASSLAVGERSYFGPGTRLTVT.

This clonotype was counted a few times. V usage is TRBV10-3 and J usage is TRBJ2-6; maybe TRBD1 (10 bases). V shed 8 bases and J shed 0 bases, with 17 bases lying between them. The CDR3 is 17 amino acids. The germline CDR1 and CDR2 sequences are ENHRY and SYGVKD. Here the CDR3 reads CAILAGQGLSGANVLTF. The CDR3 DNA follows: TGTGCCATCCTAGCGGGACAGGGGCTCTCTGGGGCCAACGTCCTGACTTTC.

This clonotype occurred many times. CDR3 coding DNA: TGTGCCACCAGCACCCCAGCGGGAGTAAGGAATGAGCAGTTCTTC. Translating gives CATSTPAGVRNEQFF. V and J are TRBV15 and TRBJ2-1; 8 nucleotides line up with TRBD2. This CDR3 contains 15 residues. Unmatched junction bases numbered 9, after V lost 4 bases and J lost 7 bases. CDR1 LNHNV and CDR2 YYDKDF come from the germline V gene (reference sequence).

The chain uses TRBV24-1 and TRBJ1-3, with TRBD1 as a possible D gene (5 bases). The V gene lost 3 bases and the J gene lost 2 bases, with 10 bases spanning the gap. This CDR3 comprises 15 residues. Germline lookup yields CDR1 KGHDR and CDR2 SFDVKD. The CDR3 reads CATSDPRGPGNTIYF. For the CDR3, the DNA is TGTGCCACCAGTGATCCGCGGGGACCTGGAAACACCATATATTTT.

This clonotype was counted at least ten times. V usage is TRBV5-1 and J usage is TRBJ2-3; D gene uncertain. CDR3 length: 13 amino acids. Germline lookup yields CDR1 SGHRS and CDR2 YFSETQ. The V end lost 3 bases, the J end lost 2 bases, and 7 bases lay between the germline ends. This CDR3 is CASSSQSTDTQYF. The DNA for the CDR3 is TGCGCCAGCAGCTCTCAGTCCACAGATACGCAGTATTTT.

The sample holds a few counts of this clonotype. The V and J genes are TRBV7-9 and TRBJ1-1; D perhaps matches TRBD1 (5 bases). The length of the CDR3 is 15 residues. V was cut by 5 bases and J by 5 bases, with 18 bases left in between. Germline V gene data show CDR1 as SEHNR and CDR2 as FQNEAQ (reference sequence). The DNA of the CDR3 is TGTGCCAGCAGCGAGCGCCGGGACGGGTGGACTGAAGCTTTCTTT. This translates into CASSERRDGWTEAFF.

This clonotype was counted only a few times. The rearrangement joins TRBV7-3 to TRBJ2-1; TRBD2 matches 10 bases. Germline-derived CDR1 and CDR2 are SGHTA and FQGTGA. The trim removed 5 bases at V and 1 base at J, leaving 5 bases unmatched. The CDR3 covers 16 residues. The CDR3 coding sequence is TGTGCCAGCAGCCTCAGCGGGAGGGCTTCCTACAATGAGCAGTTCTTC. This codes for CASSLSGRASYNEQFF. The entire variable domain, with the rest obtained from reference TRBV7-3 and TRBJ2-1, is as follows: GAGVSQTPSNKVTEKGKYVELRCDPISGHTALYWYRQSLGQGPEFLIYFQGTGAADDSGLPNDRFFAVRPEGSVSTLKIQRTERGDSAVYLCASSLSGRASYNEQFFGPGTRLTVL.

This clonotype was seen repeatedly, ten times or more. The J gene is TRBJ2-3, the V gene TRBV27; D uncertain. Germline CDR1 is MNHEY and CDR2 is SMNVEV (reference sequence). The CDR3 runs to 13 residues. V lost 11 bases to trimming and J lost 6 bases, with 18 bases between them. The CDR3 here is CALPGLVLDTQYF. DNA of the CDR3: TGTGCCTTACCGGGCCTCGTTCTGGATACGCAGTATTTT.

This rearrangement joins TRBV19 to TRBJ2-7; D uncertain. The CDR3 has 16 amino acids. Germline V gives CDR1 LNHDA, CDR2 SQIVND (reference sequence). V lost 5 bases to trimming and J lost 2 bases, with 19 bases between them. The CDR3 is CASSPIVGRGTYEQYF. The DNA for the CDR3 is TGTGCCAGTAGTCCTATCGTAGGCCGTGGCACCTACGAGCAGTACTTC.

This clonotype was seen a few times. This chain joins TRBV7-8 and TRBJ2-1; D remains unclear. CDR3 length equals 15 residues. Trimming removed 1 base at V and 8 bases at J, with 15 bases between. From germline, CDR1 is SGHVS and CDR2 FQNEAQ. DNA of the CDR3: TGTGCCAGCAGCTTAGAGGTGGTTATTATTTATGAGCAGTTCTTC. It translates to CASSLEVVIIYEQFF.

The V and J genes are TRBV6-1 and TRBJ2-7; the D gene is possibly TRBD2 (6 bases). CDR3 length equals 12 residues. The V gene lost 8 bases and the J gene lost 12 bases, with 20 bases spanning the gap. Germline-derived CDR1 and CDR2 are MNHNS and SASEGT. As DNA, the CDR3 is TGTGCCAGCGCCGAGACGGGGGACTTAGCGTACTTC. Translating it yields CASAETGDLAYF.

J is TRBJ1-3 and V is TRBV20-1; a possible D gene is TRBD1 (5 bases). Germline-derived CDR1 and CDR2 are DFQATT and SNEGSKA (reference sequence). V gave up 3 bases and J gave up 2 bases, with 17 bases separating them. The CDR3 is made up of 16 amino acids. In DNA form, the CDR3 reads TGCAGTGCTAGCCCAACCGGGGACGTCCCTGGAAACACCATATATTTT. Amino acid sequence: CSASPTGDVPGNTIYF.

This chain joins TRBV4-1 and TRBJ1-1; D is ambiguous. Trimming removed 4 bases from V and 3 bases from J, with 18 bases in between. In germline, CDR1 is MGHRA, CDR2 YSYEKL. The CDR3 is made up of 16 amino acids. For the CDR3, the DNA is TGCGCCAGCAGCCTCCCTCAGGTCACCGGTGACACTGAAGCTTTCTTT. Its translation: CASSLPQVTGDTEAFF.

This chain joins TRBV20-1 and TRBJ2-3, with D unclear. Trimming took 6 bases from V and 2 from J, leaving 24 bases between them. There are 17 residues in the CDR3. Germline V gene sequence: CDR1 DFQATT, CDR2 SNEGSKA (reference sequence). The CDR3 DNA reads TGCAGTGCACCAGAGAGGATTTCGAACTCCTACACAGATACGCAGTATTTT. It encodes CSAPERISNSYTDTQYF.

This clonotype appeared a few times. V and J are TRBV30 and TRBJ2-3; D possibly corresponds to TRBD2 (6 bases). There are 15 residues in the CDR3. V gave up 1 base and J gave up 6 bases, with 17 bases separating them. Looked up from germline, CDR1 is GTSNPN and CDR2 is SVGIG (reference sequence). CDR3 nucleotides: TGTGCCTGGAGTGGAGGGACTGGACCTTTTGATACGCAGTATTTT. Protein product: CAWSGGTGPFDTQYF.

The genes are TRBV5-1 and TRBJ2-7; 9 bases match TRBD1. The CDR3 length is 17 residues. V lost 0 bases and J lost 0; bases outside the gene matches: 7. Germline V gene data show CDR1 as SGHRS and CDR2 as YFSETQ. CDR3 nucleotide sequence: TGCGCCAGCAGCTTGGAGCCTGGGACAGGGAGCTCCTACGAGCAGTACTTC. Its translation is CASSLEPGTGSSYEQYF.

The rearrangement links TRBV7-2 to TRBJ2-5; 7 nucleotides line up with TRBD2. The V segment lost 5 bases and the J segment 5 bases; nucleotides outside the gene matches: 11. CDR3 size: 15 residues. The V gene's germline CDR1 is SGHTA and CDR2 FQGNSA. In DNA, the CDR3 is TGTGCCAGCAGCCCCCAGGAGCGGGGTGGGGAGACCCAGTACTTC. Protein: CASSPQERGGETQYF. Together with reference TRBV7-2 and TRBJ2-5, the CDR3 gives the full variable domain: GAGVSQSPSNKVTEKGKDVELRCDPISGHTALYWYRQSLGQGLEFLIYFQGNSAPDKSGLPSDRFSAERTGGSVSTLTIQRTQQEDSAVYLCASSPQERGGETQYFGPGTRLLVL.

This clonotype was recorded at least ten times. The CDR3 is CASSPRTDLAKNIQYF. In DNA form, the CDR3 reads TGTGCCAGCAGTCCGAGGACAGACCTAGCCAAAAACATTCAGTACTTC. The genes are TRBV28 and TRBJ2-4; TRBD1 might be the D (6 bases). Deletions cut 5 bases from V and 0 bases from J, with 14 bases between. This CDR3 has 16 amino acids. Germline-derived CDR1 and CDR2 are MDHEN and SYDVKM.

A note on this clonotype: A read error is possible here, since a much larger clone lies one base away. The chain uses TRBV6-9 and TRBJ2-4, with D unresolved. The CDR3 length is 14 residues. V lost 3 bases, J lost 6 bases, and 12 bases lay in between. Germline V gene sequence: CDR1 MNHGY, CDR2 SVAAGI. Here the CDR3 DNA reads TGTGCCAGCAGTTACTACAGTGGGCGAAACATTCAGTACTTC. It is translated as CASSYYSGRNIQYF.

This clonotype was seen repeatedly, ten times or more. The chain links TRBV7-9 to TRBJ2-7; 8 positions agree with TRBD2. The CDR3 totals 15 residues. J lost 0 bases, V lost 4 bases, and 5 bases had no gene match. CDR1 and CDR2 (germline): SEHNR, FQNEAQ (reference sequence). The CDR3, as DNA: TGTGCCAGCAGCTCCGAGCGGGAGCCCTCCTACGAGCAGTACTTC. Its translation is CASSSEREPSYEQYF.

This clonotype was counted a few times. The V and J genes are TRBV20-1 and TRBJ2-7; D is perhaps TRBD1 (6 bases). Per germline, CDR1 DFQATT and CDR2 SNEGSKA (reference sequence). This CDR3 comprises 13 residues. V lost 3 bases and J 2 bases, leaving 11 bases between the germline ends. The CDR3 loop reads CSASGDTTYEQYF. CDR3 DNA: TGCAGTGCTAGTGGGGACACCACCTACGAGCAGTACTTC.